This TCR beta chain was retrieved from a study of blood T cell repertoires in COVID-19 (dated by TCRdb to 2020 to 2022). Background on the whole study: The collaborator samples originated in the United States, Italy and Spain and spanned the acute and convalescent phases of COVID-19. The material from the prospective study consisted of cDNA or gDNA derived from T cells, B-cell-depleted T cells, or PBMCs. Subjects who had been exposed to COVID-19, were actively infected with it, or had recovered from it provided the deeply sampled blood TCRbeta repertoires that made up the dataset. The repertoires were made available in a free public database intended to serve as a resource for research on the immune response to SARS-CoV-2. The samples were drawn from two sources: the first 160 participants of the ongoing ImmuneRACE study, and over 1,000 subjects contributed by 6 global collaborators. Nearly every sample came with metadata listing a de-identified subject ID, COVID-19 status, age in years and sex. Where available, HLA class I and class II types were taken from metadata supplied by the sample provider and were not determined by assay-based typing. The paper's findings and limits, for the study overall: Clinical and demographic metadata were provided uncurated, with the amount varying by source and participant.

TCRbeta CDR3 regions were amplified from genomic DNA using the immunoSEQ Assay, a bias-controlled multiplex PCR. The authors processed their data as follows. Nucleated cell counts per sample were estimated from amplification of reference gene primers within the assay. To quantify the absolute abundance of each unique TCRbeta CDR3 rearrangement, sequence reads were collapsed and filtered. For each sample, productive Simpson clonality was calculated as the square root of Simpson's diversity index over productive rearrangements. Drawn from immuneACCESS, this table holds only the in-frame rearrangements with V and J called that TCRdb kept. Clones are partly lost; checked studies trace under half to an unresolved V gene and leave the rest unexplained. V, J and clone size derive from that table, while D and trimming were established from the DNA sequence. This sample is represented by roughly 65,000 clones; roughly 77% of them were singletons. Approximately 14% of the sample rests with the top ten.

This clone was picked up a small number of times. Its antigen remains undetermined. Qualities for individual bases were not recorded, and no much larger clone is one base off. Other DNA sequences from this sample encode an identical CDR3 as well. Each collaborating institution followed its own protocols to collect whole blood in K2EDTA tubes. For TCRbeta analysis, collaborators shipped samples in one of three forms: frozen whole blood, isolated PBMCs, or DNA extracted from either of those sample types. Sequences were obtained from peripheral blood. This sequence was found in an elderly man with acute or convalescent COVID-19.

The nucleotide sequence is given as TGTGCCAGTAGTATAGGGGGGACAGCCAACACCGGGGAGCTGTTTTTT. Protein translation: CASSIGGTANTGELFF. In this chain, TRBV19 is recombined with TRBJ2-2, and 7 junction bases match TRBD1. The CDR3 has 16 amino acids, counting the end cysteine and phenylalanine. Only the CDR3 part of the read is kept: 48 bases, read in frame from the first base. CDR1 and CDR2 were assigned from the germline V gene (reference sequence) as LNHDA and SQIVND. Trimming accounts for 1 base at V and 2 bases at J, while the number of junction bases matched to no gene is 4.